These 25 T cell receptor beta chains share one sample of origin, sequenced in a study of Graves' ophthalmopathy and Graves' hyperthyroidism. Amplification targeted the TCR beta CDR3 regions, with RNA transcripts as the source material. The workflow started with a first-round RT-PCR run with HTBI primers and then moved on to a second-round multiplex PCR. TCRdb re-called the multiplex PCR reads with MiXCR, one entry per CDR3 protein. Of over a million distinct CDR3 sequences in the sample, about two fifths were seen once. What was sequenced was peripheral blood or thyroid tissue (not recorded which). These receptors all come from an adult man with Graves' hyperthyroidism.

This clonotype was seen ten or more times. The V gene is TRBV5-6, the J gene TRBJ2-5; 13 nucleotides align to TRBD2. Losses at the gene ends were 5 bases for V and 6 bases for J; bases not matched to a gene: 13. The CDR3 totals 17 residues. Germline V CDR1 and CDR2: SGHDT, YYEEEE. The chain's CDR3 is CASSRLAGGTRQKTQYF. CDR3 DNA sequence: TGTGCCAGCAGTCGACTAGCGGGGGGCACCCGGCAAAAGACCCAGTACTTC.

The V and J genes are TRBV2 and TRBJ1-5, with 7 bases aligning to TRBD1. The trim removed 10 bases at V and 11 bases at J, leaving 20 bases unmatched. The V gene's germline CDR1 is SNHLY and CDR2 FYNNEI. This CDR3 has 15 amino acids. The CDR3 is CATFPQGQQQETQHF. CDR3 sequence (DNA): TGTGCCACCTTTCCACAGGGACAGCAACAAGAGACCCAGCATTTT.

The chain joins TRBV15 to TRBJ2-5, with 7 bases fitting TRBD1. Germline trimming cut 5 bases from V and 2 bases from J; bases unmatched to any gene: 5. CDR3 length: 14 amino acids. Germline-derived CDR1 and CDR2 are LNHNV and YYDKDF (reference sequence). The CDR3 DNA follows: TGTGCCACCAGCGTCGGACAGGTTCAAGAGACCCAGTACTTC. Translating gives CATSVGQVQETQYF.

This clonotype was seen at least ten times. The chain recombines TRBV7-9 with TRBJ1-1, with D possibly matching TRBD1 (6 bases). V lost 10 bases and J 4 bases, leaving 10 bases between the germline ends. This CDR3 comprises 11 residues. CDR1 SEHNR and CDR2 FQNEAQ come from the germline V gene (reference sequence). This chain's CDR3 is CATRQVTEAFF. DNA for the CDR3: TGTGCCACCCGACAGGTCACTGAAGCTTTCTTT.

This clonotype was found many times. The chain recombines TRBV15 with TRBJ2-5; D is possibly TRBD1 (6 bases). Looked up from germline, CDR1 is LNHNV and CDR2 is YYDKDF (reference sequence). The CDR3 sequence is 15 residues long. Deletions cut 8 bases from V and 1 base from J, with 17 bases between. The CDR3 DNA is TGTGCCACCGGCGCATGGGGGCCCCTCCAAGAGACCCAGTACTTC. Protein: CATGAWGPLQETQYF.

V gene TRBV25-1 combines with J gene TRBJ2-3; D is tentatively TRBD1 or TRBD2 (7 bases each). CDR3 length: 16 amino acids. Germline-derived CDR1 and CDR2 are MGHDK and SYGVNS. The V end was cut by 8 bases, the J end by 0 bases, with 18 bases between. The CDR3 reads CASGPRGGSSTDTQYF. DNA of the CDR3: TGTGCCAGCGGGCCCAGGGGGGGATCTAGCACAGATACGCAGTATTTT. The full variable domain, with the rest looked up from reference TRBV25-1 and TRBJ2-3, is EADIYQTPRYLVIGTGKKITLECSQTMGHDKMYWYQQDPGMELHLIHYSYGVNSTEKGDLSSESTVSRIRTEHFPLTLESARPSHTSQYLCASGPRGGSSTDTQYFGPGTRLTVL.

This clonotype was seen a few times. The CDR3 DNA sequence: TGTGCCAGCAGCTTTCGGATTGGCGGCCCTACCTCTGGAAACACCATATATTTT. Its protein product is CASSFRIGGPTSGNTIYF. The genes are TRBV11-2 and TRBJ1-3; D gene uncertain. CDR1 SGHAT and CDR2 FQNNGV come from the germline V gene. CDR3 size: 18 residues. V lost 3 bases, J lost 0 bases, and 18 bases lay in between.

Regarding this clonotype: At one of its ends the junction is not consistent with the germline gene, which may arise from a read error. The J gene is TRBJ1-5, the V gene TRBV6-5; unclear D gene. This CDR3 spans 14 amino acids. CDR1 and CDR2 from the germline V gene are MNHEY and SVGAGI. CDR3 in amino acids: CAGSESNSNQPQHF. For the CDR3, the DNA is TGCGCCGGCAGTGAGTCGAATAGCAATCAGCCCCAGCATTTT.

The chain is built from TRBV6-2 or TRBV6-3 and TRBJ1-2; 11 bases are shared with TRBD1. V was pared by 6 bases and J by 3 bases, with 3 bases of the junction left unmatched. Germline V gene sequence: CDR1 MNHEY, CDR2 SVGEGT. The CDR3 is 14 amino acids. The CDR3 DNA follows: TGTGCCAGCAGGAGGACAGGGGGCTACTATGGCTACACCTTC. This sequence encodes CASRRTGGYYGYTF.

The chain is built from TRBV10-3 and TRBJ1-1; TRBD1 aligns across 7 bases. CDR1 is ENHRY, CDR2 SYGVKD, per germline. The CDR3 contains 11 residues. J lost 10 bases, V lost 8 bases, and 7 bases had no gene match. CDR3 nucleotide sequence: TGTGCCATCGGAAGACAGGGAGGAGCTTTCTTT. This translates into CAIGRQGGAFF.

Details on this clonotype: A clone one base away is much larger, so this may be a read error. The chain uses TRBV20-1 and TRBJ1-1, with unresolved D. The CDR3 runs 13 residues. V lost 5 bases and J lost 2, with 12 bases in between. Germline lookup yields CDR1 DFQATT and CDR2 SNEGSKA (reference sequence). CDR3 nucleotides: TGCAGTGCTGGGTGGAACCCCAACACTGAAGCTTTCTTT. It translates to CSAGWNPNTEAFF.

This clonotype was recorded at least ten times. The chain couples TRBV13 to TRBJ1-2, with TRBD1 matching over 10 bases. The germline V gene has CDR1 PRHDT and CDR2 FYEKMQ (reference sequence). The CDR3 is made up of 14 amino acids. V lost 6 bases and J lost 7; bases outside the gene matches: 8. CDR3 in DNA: TGTGCCAGCAGTCCGGGACAGGGGTATTCTGGCTACACCTTC. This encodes CASSPGQGYSGYTF.

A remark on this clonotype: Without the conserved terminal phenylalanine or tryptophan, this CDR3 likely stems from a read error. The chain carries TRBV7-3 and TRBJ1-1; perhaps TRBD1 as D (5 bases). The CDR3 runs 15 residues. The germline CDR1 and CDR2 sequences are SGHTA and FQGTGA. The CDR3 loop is CASSLTGTGNTEAFC. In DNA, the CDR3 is TGTGCCAGCAGCCTAACCGGGACTGGGAACACTGAAGCTTTCTGT.

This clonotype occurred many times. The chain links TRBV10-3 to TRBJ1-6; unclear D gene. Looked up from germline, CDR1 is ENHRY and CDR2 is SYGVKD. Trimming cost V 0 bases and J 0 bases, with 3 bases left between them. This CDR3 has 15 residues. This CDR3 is CAISESGSYNSPLHF. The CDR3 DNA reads TGTGCCATCAGTGAGTCTGGCTCCTATAATTCACCCCTCCACTTT.

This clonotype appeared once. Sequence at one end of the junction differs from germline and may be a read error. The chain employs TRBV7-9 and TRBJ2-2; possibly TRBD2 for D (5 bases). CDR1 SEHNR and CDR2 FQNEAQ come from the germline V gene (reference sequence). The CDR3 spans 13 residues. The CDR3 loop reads CATSTGSTGEPFF. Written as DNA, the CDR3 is TGTGCCACCTCTACGGGTTCTACCGGGGAGCCGTTTTTT.

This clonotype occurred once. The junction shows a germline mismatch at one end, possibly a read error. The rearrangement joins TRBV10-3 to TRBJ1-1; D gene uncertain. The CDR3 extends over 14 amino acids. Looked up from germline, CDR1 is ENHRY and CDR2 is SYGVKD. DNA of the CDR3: TGTGCCGTCAGTGAGAAGTCAACTAACACTGAAGCTTTCTTT. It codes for CAVSEKSTNTEAFF.

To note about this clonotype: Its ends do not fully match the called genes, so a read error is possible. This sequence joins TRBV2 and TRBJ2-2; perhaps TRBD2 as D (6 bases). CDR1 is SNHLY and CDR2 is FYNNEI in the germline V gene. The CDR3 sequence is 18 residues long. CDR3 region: CASSLARGNPGNTGGLFF. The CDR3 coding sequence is TGTGCCAGCAGCCTAGCCCGGGGGAACCCGGGGAACACCGGGGGGCTGTTTTTT.

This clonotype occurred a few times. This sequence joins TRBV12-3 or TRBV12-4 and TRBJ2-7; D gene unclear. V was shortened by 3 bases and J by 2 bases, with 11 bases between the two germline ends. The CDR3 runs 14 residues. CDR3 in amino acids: CASSLLGWPYEQYF. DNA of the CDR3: TGTGCCAGCAGTTTGTTAGGGTGGCCCTACGAGCAGTACTTC.

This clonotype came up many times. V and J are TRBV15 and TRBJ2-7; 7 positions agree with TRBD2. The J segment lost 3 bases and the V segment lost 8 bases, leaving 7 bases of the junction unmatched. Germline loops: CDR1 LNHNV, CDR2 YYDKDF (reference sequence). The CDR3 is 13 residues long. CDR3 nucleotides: TGTGCCACCGCGGCGCGGGAGCGCTACGAGCAGTACTTC. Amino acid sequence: CATAARERYEQYF.

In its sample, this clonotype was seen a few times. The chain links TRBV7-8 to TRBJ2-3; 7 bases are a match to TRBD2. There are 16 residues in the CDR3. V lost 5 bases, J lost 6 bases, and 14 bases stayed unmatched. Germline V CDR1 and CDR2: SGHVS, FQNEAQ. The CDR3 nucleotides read TGTGCCAGCAGCCTAAGCAGCGGGGATCGTTCTGATACGCAGTATTTT. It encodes CASSLSSGDRSDTQYF.

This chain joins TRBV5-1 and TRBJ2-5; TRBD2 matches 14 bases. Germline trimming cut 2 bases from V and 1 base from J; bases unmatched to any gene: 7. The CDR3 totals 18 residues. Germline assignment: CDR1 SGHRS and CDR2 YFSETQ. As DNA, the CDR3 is TGCGCCAGCAGCTTTGAGGGACTAGCGGGAGCTTTCCAAGAGACCCAGTACTTC. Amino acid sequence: CASSFEGLAGAFQETQYF.

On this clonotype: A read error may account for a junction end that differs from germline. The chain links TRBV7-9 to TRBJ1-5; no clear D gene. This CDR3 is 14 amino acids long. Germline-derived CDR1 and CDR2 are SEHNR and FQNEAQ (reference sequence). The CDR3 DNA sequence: TGTGCCAGCAGCTTAGAACATCTCAATCGGCCCCAGCATTTT. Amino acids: CASSLEHLNRPQHF. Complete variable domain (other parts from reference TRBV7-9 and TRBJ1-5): DTGVSQNPRHKITKRGQNVTFRCDPISEHNRLYWYRQTLGQGPEFLTYFQNEAQLEKSRLLSDRFSAERPKGSFSTLEIQRTEQGDSAMYLCASSLEHLNRPQHFGDGTRLSIL.

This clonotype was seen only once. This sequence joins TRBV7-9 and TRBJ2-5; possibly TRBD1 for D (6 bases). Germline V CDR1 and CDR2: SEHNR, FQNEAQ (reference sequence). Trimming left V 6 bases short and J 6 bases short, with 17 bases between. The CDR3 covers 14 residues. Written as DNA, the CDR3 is TGTGCCAGCAGTGGAGACAGGCGGCCTAAGACCCAGTACTTC. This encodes CASSGDRRPKTQYF.

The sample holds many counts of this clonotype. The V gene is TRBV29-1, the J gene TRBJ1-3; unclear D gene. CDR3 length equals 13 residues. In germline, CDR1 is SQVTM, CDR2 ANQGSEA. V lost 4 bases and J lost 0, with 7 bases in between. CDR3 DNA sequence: TGCAGCGTTGGATTAGGCTCTGGAAACACCATATATTTT. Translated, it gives CSVGLGSGNTIYF.

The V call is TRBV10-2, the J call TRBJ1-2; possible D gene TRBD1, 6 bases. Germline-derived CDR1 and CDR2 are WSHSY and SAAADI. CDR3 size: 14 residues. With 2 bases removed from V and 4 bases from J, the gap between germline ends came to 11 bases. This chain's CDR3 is CASSEPDSTYGYTF. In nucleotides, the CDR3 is TGCGCCAGCAGTGAGCCGGACAGCACCTATGGCTACACCTTC.